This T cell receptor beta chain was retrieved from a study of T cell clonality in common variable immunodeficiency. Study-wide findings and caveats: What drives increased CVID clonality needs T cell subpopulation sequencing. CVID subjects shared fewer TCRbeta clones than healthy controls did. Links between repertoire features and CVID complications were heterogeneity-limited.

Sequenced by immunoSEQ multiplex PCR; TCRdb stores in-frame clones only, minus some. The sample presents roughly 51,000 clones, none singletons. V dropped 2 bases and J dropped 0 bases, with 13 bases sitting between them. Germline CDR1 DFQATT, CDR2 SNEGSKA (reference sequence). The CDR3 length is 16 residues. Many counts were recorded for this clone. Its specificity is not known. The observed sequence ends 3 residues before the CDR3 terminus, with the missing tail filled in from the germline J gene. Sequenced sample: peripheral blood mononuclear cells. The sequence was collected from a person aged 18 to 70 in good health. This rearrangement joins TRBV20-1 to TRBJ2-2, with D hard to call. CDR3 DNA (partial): TGCAGTGCTAGAAAAATAGGGCAGGCGAACACCGGGGAG. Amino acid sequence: CSARKIGQANTGE. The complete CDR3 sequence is CSARKIGQANTGELFF.